The present entry profiles one T cell receptor beta chain with its context. Its cognate antigen is unknown. With 60 Vbeta and 13 Jbeta primers, the PCR was carried out. Sequencing used immunoSEQ multiplex PCR; TCRdb keeps in-frame clones, though not all of them. The table shows more than 95,000 clones, with over 9% occurring only once. This record belongs to a study of cytomegalovirus exposure and HLA in healthy donors. About the study: The early release's HLA-typed donors yielded 78 million or so unique TCRs. Genotyping showed roughly 76% of hundreds of donors falling in the Caucasian-associated ancestry cluster.

Findings of the study overall: Association of a missense DCLRE1C variant with TCR beta V- and J-gene trimming was reported in a later analysis. Later, TCR association rates were found to vary by HLA locus, highest for DRB1 and lowest for HLA-C.

The length of the CDR3 is 14 residues. Germline loops: CDR1 SNHLY, CDR2 FYNNEI. V dropped 3 bases and J dropped 7; count of bases not matched to a gene: 2. The clonotype was recovered from a man aged 35 to 55 in good health and CMV-seropositive. This sequence joins TRBV2 and TRBJ1-4; 10 bases agree with TRBD1. The sequenced sample was PBMCs. The CDR3 region has the DNA TGTGCCAGCAGTGATGACAGGGGGCGTGAAAAACTGTTTTTT. This translates into CASSDDRGREKLFF.